Listed below are T cell receptor beta chains from one sample, sequenced in a study of blood T cell repertoires in COVID-19. TCRdb's table, derived via immunoSEQ multiplex PCR, lists solely in-frame clones and lacks some. This table holds hundreds of thousands of clones, approximately 90% found once. What was sequenced was peripheral blood. These receptor sequences come from a young woman with active or convalescent COVID-19. The CDR3 runs from the conserved cysteine through the conserved F or W. The order of the fields is clone size, V gene, D gene, J gene, CDR3 protein, CDR3 DNA. The D gene is left open where the match is weak. A clone size is listed for some rows: how often the clone was seen (once, few, many), or a class if it is expanded.

clone_size: -; v_call: TRBV5-4; d_call: TRBD2; j_call: TRBJ2-7; cdr3_aa: CASRLAGEMFEQYF; cdr3_nt: TGTGCCAGCAGACTAGCGGGAGAAATGTTTGAGCAGTACTTC
clone_size: -; v_call: TRBV5-1; d_call: TRBD1; j_call: TRBJ2-2; cdr3_aa: CASSSGQGAGELFF; cdr3_nt: TGCGCCAGCAGTAGCGGACAGGGAGCCGGGGAGCTGTTTTTT
clone_size: -; v_call: TRBV7-8; d_call: -; j_call: TRBJ1-5; cdr3_aa: CASSLASGGFDSQPQHF; cdr3_nt: TGTGCCAGCAGCTTAGCTTCGGGGGGCTTCGATTCCCAGCCCCAGCATTTT
clone_size: -; v_call: TRBV5-4; d_call: -; j_call: TRBJ2-1; cdr3_aa: CASSYGAVSTNEQFF; cdr3_nt: TGTGCCAGCAGCTACGGCGCGGTTAGCACCAATGAGCAGTTCTTC
clone_size: -; v_call: TRBV28; d_call: -; j_call: TRBJ1-4; cdr3_aa: CASSFPLRELFF; cdr3_nt: TGTGCCAGCAGTTTCCCTCTGAGGGAACTGTTTTTT
clone_size: -; v_call: TRBV29-1; d_call: -; j_call: TRBJ2-3; cdr3_aa: CSGKPGNTDTQYF; cdr3_nt: TGCAGCGGCAAACCCGGGAACACAGATACGCAGTATTTT
clone_size: -; v_call: TRBV5-4; d_call: -; j_call: TRBJ1-1; cdr3_aa: CASSPGGRGNTEAFF; cdr3_nt: TGTGCCAGCAGCCCTGGCGGTAGGGGGAACACTGAAGCTTTCTTT
clone_size: -; v_call: TRBV12-3/TRBV12-4; d_call: -; j_call: TRBJ2-1; cdr3_aa: CASSLVGHEQFF; cdr3_nt: TGTGCCAGCAGTTTAGTTGGCCACGAGCAGTTCTTC
clone_size: -; v_call: TRBV6-2/TRBV6-3; d_call: -; j_call: TRBJ2-1; cdr3_aa: CASSYSGGGPGEQFF; cdr3_nt: TGTGCCAGCAGTTACTCAGGGGGAGGGCCAGGTGAGCAGTTCTTC
clone_size: -; v_call: TRBV7-8; d_call: -; j_call: TRBJ1-3; cdr3_aa: CATFEEPGNTIYF; cdr3_nt: TGTGCCACCTTCGAGGAGCCTGGAAACACCATATATTTT
clone_size: -; v_call: TRBV5-1; d_call: -; j_call: TRBJ1-6; cdr3_aa: CASSWTQGLGSPLHF; cdr3_nt: TGCGCCAGCAGCTGGACCCAGGGGCTGGGTTCACCCCTCCACTTT
clone_size: -; v_call: TRBV27; d_call: TRBD2; j_call: TRBJ2-7; cdr3_aa: CASSFRLAELYEQYF; cdr3_nt: TGTGCCAGCAGTTTTAGGCTAGCGGAACTCTACGAGCAGTACTTC
clone_size: -; v_call: TRBV5-1; d_call: -; j_call: TRBJ1-6; cdr3_aa: CASSLPQGNSPLHF; cdr3_nt: TGCGCCAGCAGCTTGCCGCAGGGGAATTCACCCCTCCACTTT
clone_size: -; v_call: TRBV11-1; d_call: TRBD2; j_call: TRBJ2-1; cdr3_aa: CASSLGLAGNEQFF; cdr3_nt: TGTGCCAGCAGCTTAGGCCTAGCGGGGAATGAGCAGTTCTTC
clone_size: -; v_call: TRBV10-1; d_call: -; j_call: TRBJ2-1; cdr3_aa: CASSETQKLNNEQFF; cdr3_nt: TGCGCCAGCAGTGAGACTCAAAAATTAAACAATGAGCAGTTCTTC
clone_size: -; v_call: TRBV9; d_call: -; j_call: TRBJ1-1; cdr3_aa: CASSHIRTVNTEAFF; cdr3_nt: TGTGCCAGCAGCCACATCCGGACAGTGAACACTGAAGCTTTCTTT
clone_size: -; v_call: TRBV7-2; d_call: TRBD1; j_call: TRBJ1-2; cdr3_aa: CASSPQGYGYGYTF; cdr3_nt: TGTGCCAGCAGTCCACAGGGGTATGGCTATGGCTACACCTTC
clone_size: -; v_call: TRBV14; d_call: -; j_call: TRBJ1-3; cdr3_aa: CASSQKGLSGSGNTIYF; cdr3_nt: TGTGCCAGCAGCCAAAAGGGACTTTCGGGCTCTGGAAACACCATATATTTT
clone_size: -; v_call: TRBV6-5; d_call: TRBD1; j_call: TRBJ1-5; cdr3_aa: CASSRTEGAQPQHF; cdr3_nt: TGTGCCAGCAGCCGAACCGAGGGGGCTCAGCCCCAGCATTTT
clone_size: -; v_call: TRBV6-5; d_call: -; j_call: TRBJ2-7; cdr3_aa: CASSYSGILSSYEQYF; cdr3_nt: TGTGCCAGCAGTTACTCCGGGATTTTGAGCTCCTACGAGCAGTACTTC
clone_size: -; v_call: TRBV29-1; d_call: -; j_call: TRBJ1-2; cdr3_aa: CSVLQVTYGYTF; cdr3_nt: TGCAGCGTCCTACAGGTTACCTATGGCTACACCTTC
clone_size: -; v_call: TRBV29-1; d_call: -; j_call: TRBJ1-1; cdr3_aa: CSAPQKNTEAFF; cdr3_nt: TGCAGCGCTCCCCAGAAGAACACTGAAGCTTTCTTT
clone_size: -; v_call: TRBV7-9; d_call: TRBD1; j_call: TRBJ1-6; cdr3_aa: CASSIGTDNSPLHF; cdr3_nt: TGTGCCAGCAGCATCGGGACAGATAATTCACCCCTCCACTTT
clone_size: -; v_call: TRBV19; d_call: TRBD2; j_call: TRBJ2-3; cdr3_aa: CASSFSGTSGTSLTDTQYF; cdr3_nt: TGTGCCAGTAGTTTCTCCGGGACTAGCGGGACAAGCCTCACAGATACGCAGTATTTT
clone_size: -; v_call: TRBV18; d_call: -; j_call: TRBJ1-5; cdr3_aa: CASSPLADQPQHF; cdr3_nt: TGTGCCAGCTCACCACTGGCAGATCAGCCCCAGCATTTT
clone_size: -; v_call: TRBV4-1; d_call: -; j_call: TRBJ1-5; cdr3_aa: CASSQVPIGQSSSNQPQHF; cdr3_nt: TGCGCCAGCAGCCAAGTGCCCATCGGACAGTCCTCTAGCAATCAGCCCCAGCATTTT
clone_size: -; v_call: TRBV14; d_call: TRBD2; j_call: TRBJ2-7; cdr3_aa: CASSQGGRLTSGRSSYEQYF; cdr3_nt: TGTGCCAGCAGCCAAGGTGGACGCCTGACTAGCGGGAGAAGTTCCTACGAGCAGTACTTC
clone_size: -; v_call: TRBV3-1/TRBV3-2; d_call: TRBD1; j_call: TRBJ1-2; cdr3_aa: CASSQDGQGEFGYGYTF; cdr3_nt: TGTGCCAGCAGCCAAGATGGGCAGGGGGAATTTGGCTATGGCTACACCTTC
clone_size: -; v_call: TRBV2; d_call: -; j_call: TRBJ1-1; cdr3_aa: CASSPLLTGTNTEAFF; cdr3_nt: TGTGCCAGCAGCCCGTTACTCACAGGGACGAACACTGAAGCTTTCTTT
clone_size: -; v_call: TRBV5-4; d_call: TRBD2; j_call: TRBJ2-2; cdr3_aa: CASRPGLAGGGRVGELFF; cdr3_nt: TGTGCCAGCAGGCCGGGACTAGCGGGAGGCGGAAGGGTCGGGGAGCTGTTTTTT
clone_size: -; v_call: TRBV3-1/TRBV3-2; d_call: -; j_call: TRBJ1-2; cdr3_aa: CATLGRSNYGYTF; cdr3_nt: TGTGCCACCTTGGGCCGCTCTAACTATGGCTACACCTTC
clone_size: few; v_call: TRBV2; d_call: -; j_call: TRBJ2-1; cdr3_aa: CASTAGPGGEQFF; cdr3_nt: TGTGCCAGCACCGCGGGCCCAGGCGGTGAGCAGTTCTTC
clone_size: -; v_call: TRBV5-1; d_call: -; j_call: TRBJ1-4; cdr3_aa: CASSLTAAQRANEKLFF; cdr3_nt: TGCGCCAGCAGCTTGACGGCGGCTCAACGGGCTAATGAAAAACTGTTTTTT
clone_size: -; v_call: TRBV9; d_call: -; j_call: TRBJ2-5; cdr3_aa: CASSAQTGSPETQYF; cdr3_nt: TGTGCCAGCAGCGCACAAACAGGATCTCCAGAGACCCAGTACTTC
clone_size: -; v_call: TRBV5-4; d_call: -; j_call: TRBJ1-5; cdr3_aa: CASSLGGGDQPQHF; cdr3_nt: TGTGCCAGCAGCCTAGGGGGAGGGGATCAGCCCCAGCATTTT
clone_size: -; v_call: TRBV5-1; d_call: TRBD1; j_call: TRBJ1-2; cdr3_aa: CASSLDEGAGGYTF; cdr3_nt: TGCGCCAGCAGCTTGGATGAGGGGGCAGGTGGCTACACCTTC
clone_size: -; v_call: TRBV19; d_call: -; j_call: TRBJ1-5; cdr3_aa: CASSSSSDYSNQPQHF; cdr3_nt: TGTGCCAGTAGTTCAAGCAGCGATTATAGCAATCAGCCCCAGCATTTT
clone_size: -; v_call: TRBV29-1; d_call: -; j_call: TRBJ2-1; cdr3_aa: CSVVIMAGANEQFF; cdr3_nt: TGCAGCGTTGTAATAATGGCAGGGGCAAATGAGCAGTTCTTC
clone_size: -; v_call: TRBV28; d_call: TRBD1; j_call: TRBJ1-1; cdr3_aa: CASSPSPGQGAFPEAFF; cdr3_nt: TGTGCCAGCAGTCCCTCCCCGGGACAGGGGGCGTTCCCTGAAGCTTTCTTT
clone_size: -; v_call: TRBV2; d_call: -; j_call: TRBJ1-2; cdr3_aa: CASSSPGYGYTF; cdr3_nt: TGTGCCAGCAGCTCACCGGGCTATGGCTACACCTTC
clone_size: -; v_call: TRBV19; d_call: -; j_call: TRBJ1-1; cdr3_aa: CASSKRQAQGRAFF; cdr3_nt: TGTGCCAGTAGTAAGCGGCAGGCCCAAGGGAGAGCTTTCTTT
clone_size: -; v_call: TRBV7-9; d_call: TRBD1; j_call: TRBJ1-2; cdr3_aa: CASSLEGARSNYGYTF; cdr3_nt: TGTGCCAGCAGCTTGGAGGGGGCGAGATCTAACTATGGCTACACCTTC
clone_size: once; v_call: TRBV14; d_call: TRBD1; j_call: TRBJ2-2; cdr3_aa: CASSRHMGTGKNTGELFF; cdr3_nt: TGTGCCAGCAGCCGTCACATGGGGACAGGGAAAAACACCGGGGAGCTGTTTTTT
clone_size: few; v_call: TRBV3-1/TRBV3-2; d_call: TRBD1; j_call: TRBJ1-2; cdr3_aa: CASSRTGAQYGYTF; cdr3_nt: TGTGCCAGCAGTCGTACAGGGGCCCAGTATGGCTACACCTTC
clone_size: -; v_call: TRBV5-5; d_call: -; j_call: TRBJ1-3; cdr3_aa: CASSTFTGKTGNTIYF; cdr3_nt: TGTGCCAGCAGCACCTTTACGGGAAAGACTGGAAACACCATATATTTT
clone_size: -; v_call: TRBV15; d_call: -; j_call: TRBJ1-1; cdr3_aa: CATSRESDTEAFF; cdr3_nt: TGTGCCACCAGCAGAGAGTCCGACACTGAAGCTTTCTTT
clone_size: -; v_call: TRBV5-1; d_call: TRBD1; j_call: TRBJ2-7; cdr3_aa: CASSGTGGNEQYF; cdr3_nt: TGCGCCAGCAGCGGAACAGGGGGGAACGAGCAGTACTTC
clone_size: -; v_call: TRBV2; d_call: TRBD2; j_call: TRBJ2-1; cdr3_aa: CASSDRAGGRNEQFF; cdr3_nt: TGTGCCAGCAGTGATCGAGCGGGAGGTCGGAATGAGCAGTTCTTC
clone_size: -; v_call: TRBV10-3; d_call: TRBD2; j_call: TRBJ2-1; cdr3_aa: CAISETSGFYNEQFF; cdr3_nt: TGTGCCATCAGTGAGACTAGCGGATTCTACAATGAGCAGTTCTTC
clone_size: -; v_call: TRBV7-6; d_call: TRBD2; j_call: TRBJ2-3; cdr3_aa: CASSHRLAGTDTQYF; cdr3_nt: TGTGCCAGCAGCCATCGTTTAGCGGGGACAGATACGCAGTATTTT
clone_size: -; v_call: TRBV4-2; d_call: TRBD2; j_call: TRBJ2-7; cdr3_aa: CASSHLTLAGAAYEQYF; cdr3_nt: TGTGCCAGCAGCCACTTAACCCTAGCGGGAGCTGCCTACGAGCAGTACTTC
clone_size: -; v_call: TRBV2; d_call: TRBD2; j_call: TRBJ2-1; cdr3_aa: CASLFGDGRRNEQFF; cdr3_nt: TGTGCCAGCTTGTTTGGTGACGGGAGGAGGAATGAGCAGTTCTTC